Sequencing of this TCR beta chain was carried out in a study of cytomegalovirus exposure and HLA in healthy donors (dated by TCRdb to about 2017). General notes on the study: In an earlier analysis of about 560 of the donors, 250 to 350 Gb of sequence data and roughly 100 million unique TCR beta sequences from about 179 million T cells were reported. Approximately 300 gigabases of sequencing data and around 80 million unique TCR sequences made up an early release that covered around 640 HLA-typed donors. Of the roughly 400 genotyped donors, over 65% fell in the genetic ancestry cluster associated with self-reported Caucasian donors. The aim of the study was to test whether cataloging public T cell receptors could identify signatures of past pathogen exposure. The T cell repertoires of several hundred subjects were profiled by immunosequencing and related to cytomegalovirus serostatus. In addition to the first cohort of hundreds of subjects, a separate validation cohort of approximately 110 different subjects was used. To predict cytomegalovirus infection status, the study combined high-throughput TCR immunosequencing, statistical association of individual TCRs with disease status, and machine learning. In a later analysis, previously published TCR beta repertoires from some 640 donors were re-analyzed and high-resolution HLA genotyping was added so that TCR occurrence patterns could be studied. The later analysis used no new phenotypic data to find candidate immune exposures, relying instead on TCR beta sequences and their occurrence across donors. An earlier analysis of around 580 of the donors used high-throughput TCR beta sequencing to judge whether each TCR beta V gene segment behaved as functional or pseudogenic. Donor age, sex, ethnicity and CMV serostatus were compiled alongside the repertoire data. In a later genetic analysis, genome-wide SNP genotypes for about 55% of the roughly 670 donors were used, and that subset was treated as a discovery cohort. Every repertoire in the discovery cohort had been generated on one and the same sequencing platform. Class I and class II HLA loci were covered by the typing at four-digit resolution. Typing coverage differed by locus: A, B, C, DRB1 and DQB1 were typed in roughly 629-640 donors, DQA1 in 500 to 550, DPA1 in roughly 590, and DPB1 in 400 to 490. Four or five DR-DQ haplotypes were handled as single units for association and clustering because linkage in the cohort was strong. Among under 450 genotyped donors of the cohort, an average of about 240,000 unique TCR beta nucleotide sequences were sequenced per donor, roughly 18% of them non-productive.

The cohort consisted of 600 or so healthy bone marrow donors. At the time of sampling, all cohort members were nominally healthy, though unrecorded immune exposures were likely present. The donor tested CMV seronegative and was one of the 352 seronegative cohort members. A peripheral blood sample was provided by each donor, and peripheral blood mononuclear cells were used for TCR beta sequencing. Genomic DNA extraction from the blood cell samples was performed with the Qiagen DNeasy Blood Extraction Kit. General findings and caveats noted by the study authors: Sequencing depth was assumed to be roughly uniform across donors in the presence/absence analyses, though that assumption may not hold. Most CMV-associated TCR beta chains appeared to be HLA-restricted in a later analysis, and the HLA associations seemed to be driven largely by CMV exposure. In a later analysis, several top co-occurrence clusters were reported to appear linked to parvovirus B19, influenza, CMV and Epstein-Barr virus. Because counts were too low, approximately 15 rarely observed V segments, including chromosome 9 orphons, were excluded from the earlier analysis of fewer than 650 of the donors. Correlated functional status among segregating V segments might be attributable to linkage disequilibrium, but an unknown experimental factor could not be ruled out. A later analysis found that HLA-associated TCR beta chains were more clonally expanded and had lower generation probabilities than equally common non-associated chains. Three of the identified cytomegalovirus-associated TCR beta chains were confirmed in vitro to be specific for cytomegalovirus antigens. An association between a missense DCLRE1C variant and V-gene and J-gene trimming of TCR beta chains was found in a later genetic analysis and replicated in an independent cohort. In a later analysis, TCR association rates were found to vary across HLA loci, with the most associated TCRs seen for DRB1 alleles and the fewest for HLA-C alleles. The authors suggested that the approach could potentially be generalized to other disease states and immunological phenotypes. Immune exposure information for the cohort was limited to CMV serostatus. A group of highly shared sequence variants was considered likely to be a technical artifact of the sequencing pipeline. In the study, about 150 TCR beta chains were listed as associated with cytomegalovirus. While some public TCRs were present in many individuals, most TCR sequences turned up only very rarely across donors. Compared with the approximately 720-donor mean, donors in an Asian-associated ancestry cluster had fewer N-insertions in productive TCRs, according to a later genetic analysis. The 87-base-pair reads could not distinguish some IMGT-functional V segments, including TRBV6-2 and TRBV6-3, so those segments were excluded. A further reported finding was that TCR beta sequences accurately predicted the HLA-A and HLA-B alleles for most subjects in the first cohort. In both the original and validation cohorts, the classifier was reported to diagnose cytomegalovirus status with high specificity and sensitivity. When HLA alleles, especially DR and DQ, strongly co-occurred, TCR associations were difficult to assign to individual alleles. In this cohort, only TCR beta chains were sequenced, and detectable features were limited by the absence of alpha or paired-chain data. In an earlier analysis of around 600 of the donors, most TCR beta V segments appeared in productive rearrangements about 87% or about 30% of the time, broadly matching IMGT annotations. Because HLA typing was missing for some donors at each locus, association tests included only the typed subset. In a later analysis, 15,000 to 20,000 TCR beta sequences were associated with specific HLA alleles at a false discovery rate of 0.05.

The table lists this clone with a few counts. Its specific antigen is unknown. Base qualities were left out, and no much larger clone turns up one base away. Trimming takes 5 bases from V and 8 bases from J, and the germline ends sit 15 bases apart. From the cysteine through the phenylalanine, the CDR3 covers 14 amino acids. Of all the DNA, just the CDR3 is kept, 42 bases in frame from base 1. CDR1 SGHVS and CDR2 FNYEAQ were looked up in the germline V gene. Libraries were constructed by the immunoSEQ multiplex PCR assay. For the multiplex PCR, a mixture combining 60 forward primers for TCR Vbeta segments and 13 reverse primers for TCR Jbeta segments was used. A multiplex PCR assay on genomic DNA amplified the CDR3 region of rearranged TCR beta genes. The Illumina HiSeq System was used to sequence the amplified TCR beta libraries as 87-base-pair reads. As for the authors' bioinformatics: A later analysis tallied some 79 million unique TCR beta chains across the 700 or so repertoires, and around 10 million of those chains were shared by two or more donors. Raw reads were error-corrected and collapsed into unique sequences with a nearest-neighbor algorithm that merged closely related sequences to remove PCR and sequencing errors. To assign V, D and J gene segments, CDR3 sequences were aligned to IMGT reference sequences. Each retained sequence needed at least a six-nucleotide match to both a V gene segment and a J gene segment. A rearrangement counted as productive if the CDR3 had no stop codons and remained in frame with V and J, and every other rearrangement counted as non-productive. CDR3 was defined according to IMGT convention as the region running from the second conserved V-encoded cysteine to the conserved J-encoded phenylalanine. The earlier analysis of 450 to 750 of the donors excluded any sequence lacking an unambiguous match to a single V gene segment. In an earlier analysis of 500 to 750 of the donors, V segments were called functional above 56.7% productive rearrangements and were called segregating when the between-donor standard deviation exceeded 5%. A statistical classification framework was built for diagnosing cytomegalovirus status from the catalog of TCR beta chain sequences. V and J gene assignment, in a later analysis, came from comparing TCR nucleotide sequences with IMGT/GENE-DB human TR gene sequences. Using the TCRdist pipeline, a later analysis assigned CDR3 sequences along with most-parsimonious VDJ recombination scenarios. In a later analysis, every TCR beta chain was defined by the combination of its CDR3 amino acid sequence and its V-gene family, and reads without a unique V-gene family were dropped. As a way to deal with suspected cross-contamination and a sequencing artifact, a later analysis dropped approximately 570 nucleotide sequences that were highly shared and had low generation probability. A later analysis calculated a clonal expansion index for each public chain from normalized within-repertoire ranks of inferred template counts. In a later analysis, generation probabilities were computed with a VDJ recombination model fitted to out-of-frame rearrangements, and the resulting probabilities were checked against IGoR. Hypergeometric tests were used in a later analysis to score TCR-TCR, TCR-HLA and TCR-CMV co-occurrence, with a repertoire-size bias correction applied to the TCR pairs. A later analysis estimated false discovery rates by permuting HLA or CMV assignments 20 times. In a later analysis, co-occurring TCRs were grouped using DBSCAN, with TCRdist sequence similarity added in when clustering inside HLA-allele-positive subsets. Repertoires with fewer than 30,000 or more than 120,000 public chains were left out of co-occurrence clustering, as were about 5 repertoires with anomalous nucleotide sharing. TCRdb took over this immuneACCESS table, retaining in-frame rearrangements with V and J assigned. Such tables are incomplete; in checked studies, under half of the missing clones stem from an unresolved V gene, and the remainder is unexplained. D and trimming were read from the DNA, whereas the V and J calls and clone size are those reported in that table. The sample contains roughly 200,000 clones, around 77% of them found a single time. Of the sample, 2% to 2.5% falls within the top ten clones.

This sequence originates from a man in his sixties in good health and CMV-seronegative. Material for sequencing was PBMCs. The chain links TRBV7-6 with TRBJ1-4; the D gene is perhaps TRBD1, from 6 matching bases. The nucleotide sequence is TGTGCCAGCAGCAACAGGGTTGTCGGAGAAAAACTGTTTTTT. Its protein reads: CASSNRVVGEKLFF.